A selection of T cell receptor beta chains follows, all from one sample in a study of PD-1 blockade in mismatch repair-deficient tumors. TCRdb's copy holds only in-frame clones and misses some; the assay was immunoSEQ multiplex PCR. The sample records some 130,000 clones, roughly 90% being singletons. The starting material was peripheral blood, obtained 72 weeks after starting pembrolizumab. The receptors originated from an adult with mismatch repair-deficient cancer. CDR3s include the opening cysteine and the closing phenylalanine or tryptophan. Fields, in order: clone size, V gene, J gene, D gene, CDR3 DNA, CDR3 protein. A D gene is named only where the DNA matches it firmly. Expanded clones get a size class; other rows say once, few or many, or leave the size out.

>few|TRBV30|TRBJ2-2|TRBD1
TGTGCCTGGAGTGGTGGGACAGTCGGTGGGGAGCTGTTTTTT
CAWSGGTVGGELFF
>.|TRBV19|TRBJ1-5|TRBD1
TGTGCCAGTAGTATAACCGACAGGGGGCTATGGGGTCAGCCCCAGCATTTT
CASSITDRGLWGQPQHF
>.|TRBV27|TRBJ2-1|.
TGTGCCAGCAGTCCTCTCCCTTATCCGCAGTTCTTC
CASSPLPYPQFF
>.|TRBV5-4|TRBJ2-7|TRBD1
TGTGCCAGCAGCTGGACAGGGGACCCACCCTACGAGCAGTACTTC
CASSWTGDPPYEQYF
>.|TRBV2|TRBJ2-7|.
TGTGCCAGCAGTGACGGGGGCGGGGAGCAGTACTTC
CASSDGGGEQYF
>.|TRBV7-6|TRBJ2-2|.
TGTGCCAGCAGCTGGAGGGCCGGGGAGCTGTTTTTT
CASSWRAGELFF
>.|TRBV13|TRBJ1-2|TRBD1
TGTGCCAGCAGCTTAAAAGAGGGGGCGGAAGGCTACACCTTC
CASSLKEGAEGYTF
>.|TRBV7-9|TRBJ2-7|.
TGTGCCAGCAGCTTGACTAGTCGGCCCTTCGAGCAGTACTTC
CASSLTSRPFEQYF
>.|TRBV7-9|TRBJ1-1|.
TGTGCCAGCATCCAGGGGTGGGGAGCCGCGCTCTTCACTGAAGCTTTCTTT
CASIQGWGAALFTEAFF
>.|TRBV7-6|TRBJ2-1|.
TGTGCCAGCAGCTTACCGAAGACCCCCCGTTCGGGGCAAATACATGAGCAGTTCTTC
CASSLPKTPRSGQIHEQFF
>.|TRBV4-1|TRBJ2-3|TRBD2
TGCGCCAGCAGCCAAGTACCGCTAGCGGGACCCACAGATACGCAGTATTTT
CASSQVPLAGPTDTQYF
>.|TRBV10-2|TRBJ2-7|.
TGCGCCAGCAGTGAGGGTAGAGCTAACTACGAGCAGTACTTC
CASSEGRANYEQYF
>.|TRBV2|TRBJ2-7|TRBD2
TGTGCCAGCAATATAGCGGGAGGGGCGGAAGAGCAGTACTTC
CASNIAGGAEEQYF
>once|TRBV2|TRBJ1-1|.
TGTGCCAGCAGTGATAAGTGGGCTGCGGAAGCTTTCTTT
CASSDKWAAEAFF
>.|TRBV7-8|TRBJ2-3|TRBD1
TGTGCCAGCAGCTTAGCCCGGGACAGGGTACCAGATACGCAGTATTTT
CASSLARDRVPDTQYF
>.|TRBV6-6|TRBJ2-7|TRBD1
TGTGCCAGCAGCGACAGGGGTGACTACGAGCAGTACTTC
CASSDRGDYEQYF
>.|TRBV5-4|TRBJ2-7|TRBD2
TGTGCCAGCAGCTTTCCGGGACTAGCGGGTAACGAGCAGTACTTC
CASSFPGLAGNEQYF
>.|TRBV13|TRBJ2-2|.
TGTGCCAGCAGCTCCCGGGGGCCTCGGGGGGAGCTGTTTTTT
CASSSRGPRGELFF
>.|TRBV28|TRBJ2-7|.
TGTGCCAGCAGTAAGACTAGTACCCACGAGCAGTACTTC
CASSKTSTHEQYF
>.|TRBV4-1|TRBJ1-1|TRBD1
TGCGCCAGCAGCCATGGGACAGGGGGCACTGAAGCTTTCTTT
CASSHGTGGTEAFF
>.|TRBV13|TRBJ2-7|.
TGTGCCAGCAGCGCGTCGTTAGGCAACCGGTACGAGCAGTACTTC
CASSASLGNRYEQYF
>once|TRBV27|TRBJ2-1|.
TGTGCCAGCAGTTTTCTCGGAGGGCCGGGAAATGAGCAGTTCTTC
CASSFLGGPGNEQFF
>.|TRBV28|TRBJ2-7|TRBD1
TGTGCCAGCAGGCTGGACAGGGGGCTATACGAGCAGTACTTC
CASRLDRGLYEQYF
>.|TRBV7-8|TRBJ2-1|TRBD2
TGTGCCAGCAGCCATACTAGCGGGAATTACAATGAGCAGTTCTTC
CASSHTSGNYNEQFF
>.|TRBV5-4|TRBJ2-2|.
TGTGCCAGCAGCTTGGGGGTCACCGGGGAGCTGTTTTTT
CASSLGVTGELFF
>.|TRBV28|TRBJ1-1|TRBD1
TGTGCCAGCAGCTCCAGGGACAGGAGGAACACTGAAGCTTTCTTT
CASSSRDRRNTEAFF
>.|TRBV19|TRBJ2-1|.
TGTGCCAGTATCCCGGGCGTGGGCGCGGACAATGAGCAGTTCTTC
CASIPGVGADNEQFF
>.|TRBV11-2|TRBJ2-1|.
TGTGCCAGCAGCCCATCCCCCTCGGGGGCCTATAATGAGCAGTTCTTC
CASSPSPSGAYNEQFF
>.|TRBV21-1|TRBJ2-3|.
TGTGCCACTGCGGGGGGGGTTACGCAGTATTTT
CATAGGVTQYF